This T cell receptor (beta chain) emerged from a study of CD8 T cells in Susac syndrome. Sequencing of TCR beta was performed on blood CD8+ and CD4+ T cells. Patients having Susac syndrome satisfied recently defined diagnostic criteria for definite or probable disease. The study, taken as a whole, reports: Susac-specific public clones were found in total CD8+ and CD8+ TEMRA repertoires, numbering around 16 and five, respectively.

A word on this clonotype: Its specificity is unknown.

With random hexamers, about 0.45 to 1 ug RNA was reverse transcribed. With immunoSEQ multiplex PCR, TCR beta CDR3 was amplified across 54 Vbeta and 13 Jbeta. TCRdb passed the immunoSEQ multiplex PCR reads through MiXCR, listing each CDR3 protein once. The data hold approximately 190,000 distinct CDR3 sequences, with approximately 95% observed a single time. Sequences were obtained from CD8+ T cells from PBMCs. This clonotype was sampled from a human donor with Susac syndrome.

In nucleotides, the CDR3 is TGCGCCAGCAGCCCCGAGCGGAACACAGATACGCAGTATTTT. It codes for CASSPERNTDTQYF. This chain links TRBV5-1 with TRBJ2-3; possibly TRBD2 for D (5 bases). The V end was cut by 4 bases, the J end by 2 bases, with 11 bases between. Germline values: CDR1 SGHRS, CDR2 YFSETQ. The CDR3 sequence is 14 residues long.